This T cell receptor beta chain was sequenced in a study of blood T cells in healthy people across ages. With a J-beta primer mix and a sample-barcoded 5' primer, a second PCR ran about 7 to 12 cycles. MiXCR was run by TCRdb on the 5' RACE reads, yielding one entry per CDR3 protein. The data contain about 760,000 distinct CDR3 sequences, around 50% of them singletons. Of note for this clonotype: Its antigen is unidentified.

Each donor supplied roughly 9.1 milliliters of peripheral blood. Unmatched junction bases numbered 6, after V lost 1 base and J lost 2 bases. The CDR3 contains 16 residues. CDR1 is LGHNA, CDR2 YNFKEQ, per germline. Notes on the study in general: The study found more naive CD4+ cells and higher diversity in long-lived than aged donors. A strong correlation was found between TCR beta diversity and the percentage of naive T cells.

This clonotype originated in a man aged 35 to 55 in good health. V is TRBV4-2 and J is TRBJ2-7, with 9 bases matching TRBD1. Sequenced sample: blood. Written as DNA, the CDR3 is TGTGCCAGCAGCCAAGGTCAGACAGGGGGTCCCTACGAGCAGTACTTC. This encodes CASSQGQTGGPYEQYF.